The 12 T cell receptor beta chains listed next were all sequenced from one sample in a study of beta chain features in type 1 diabetes. The isolated RNA, all of it, was reverse transcribed, so expressed TCRB transcripts were what got sequenced. Libraries were prepared by immunoSEQ multiplex PCR; TCRdb keeps only in-frame clonotypes and omits some of them. The table lists 300,000 to 400,000 clones, 7.5% to 9% of them singletons. Sequenced material: central memory CD4+ T cells from blood. All receptors come from a woman aged 18-29 years in good health.

A few counts support this clone. V is TRBV5-1 and J is TRBJ2-7; the match to TRBD1 covers 7 bases. Germline V CDR1 and CDR2: SGHRS, YFSETQ. The V segment lost 4 bases and the J segment 7 bases; nucleotides outside the gene matches: 11. The length of the CDR3 is 14 residues. The DNA for the CDR3 is TGCGCCAGCAGCGTAGGACAGGAAGGGCTTGAGCAGTACTTC. As protein: CASSVGQEGLEQYF.

This clone came up a few times. The chain links TRBV12-5 to TRBJ1-1; D gene ambiguous. CDR3 length equals 13 residues. V lost 3 bases, J lost 0 bases, and 5 bases lay in between. From germline, CDR1 is LGHNT and CDR2 FRNRAP. Here the CDR3 reads CASGLHMNTEAFF. The CDR3 bases are TGTGCTAGTGGTTTACATATGAACACTGAAGCTTTCTTT. Looking up the rest from reference TRBV12-5 and TRBJ1-1 gives the full variable domain: DARVTQTPRHKVTEMGQEVTMRCQPILGHNTVFWYRQTMMQGLELLAYFRNRAPLDDSGMPKDRFSAEMPDATLATLKIQPSEPRDSAVYFCASGLHMNTEAFFGQGTRLTVV.

In this sample, this clone turned up many times. The chain has TRBV14 and TRBJ2-7; TRBD1 matches 7 bases. CDR1 and CDR2 (germline): SGHDN, FVKESK. After removal of 4 bases from V and 6 bases from J, the junction contained 6 bases not matched to a gene. CDR3 length: 13 amino acids. The CDR3 protein is CASSLGGLSEQYF. The DNA of the CDR3 is TGTGCCAGCAGCCTAGGGGGCCTGAGCGAGCAGTACTTC.

This clone was seen once. The CDR3 loop is CASNVGEAANEQYF. The CDR3 coding sequence is TGTGCCAGCAATGTGGGGGAGGCCGCCAACGAGCAGTACTTC. The chain has TRBV2 and TRBJ2-7, with D possibly TRBD2 on 6 matching bases. The CDR3 covers 14 residues. V shed 7 bases and J shed 5 bases, with 18 bases lying between them. Germline CDR1 SNHLY, CDR2 FYNNEI.

This clone was detected a few times. The chain recombines TRBV5-1 with TRBJ2-5, with 9 bases matching TRBD1. The germline V gene encodes CDR1 SGHRS and CDR2 YFSETQ. V dropped 3 bases and J dropped 5; count of bases not matched to a gene: 17. This CDR3 is built from 18 residues. CDR3 nucleotides: TGCGCCAGCAGCTCCAGACCCCGACAGGGGGTGGGTAGCGAGACCCAGTACTTC. It codes for CASSSRPRQGVGSETQYF. The whole variable domain, filled in from reference TRBV5-1 and TRBJ2-5, reads KAGVTQTPRYLIKTRGQQVTLSCSPISGHRSVSWYQQTPGQGLQFLFEYFSETQRNKGNFPGRFSGRQFSNSRSEMNVSTLELGDSALYLCASSSRPRQGVGSETQYFGPGTRLLVL.

The chain is built from TRBV18 and TRBJ2-5; 8 bases agree with TRBD1. Germline loops: CDR1 KGHSH, CDR2 LQKENI. Trimming took 5 bases from V and 0 from J; bases not matched to a gene: 5. The CDR3 loop spans 15 amino acids. The CDR3 DNA sequence: TGTGCCAGCTCAGCTCGGACAGGGAACCAAGAGACCCAGTACTTC. Translated, it gives CASSARTGNQETQYF. Filled out from reference TRBV18 and TRBJ2-5, the complete variable domain reads NAGVMQNPRHLVRRRGQEARLRCSPMKGHSHVYWYRQLPEEGLKFMVYLQKENIIDESGMPKERFSAEFPKEGPSILRIQQVVRGDSAAYFCASSARTGNQETQYFGPGTRLLVL.

Ten or more counts support this clone. The chain links TRBV7-2 to TRBJ2-5; 8 bases match TRBD2. Trimming cost V 5 bases and J 3 bases; bases outside gene matches: 5. The CDR3 contains 14 residues. Germline V gene sequence: CDR1 SGHTA, CDR2 FQGNSA. CDR3 in amino acids: CASSRAGGEETQYF. For the CDR3, the DNA is TGTGCCAGCAGCCGCGCGGGGGGCGAAGAGACCCAGTACTTC.

This clone was seen many times. Other nucleotide sequences from this sample produce the same CDR3. V is TRBV18 and J is TRBJ2-7; the D is unclear. Germline assignment: CDR1 KGHSH and CDR2 LQKENI. This CDR3 region has 12 residues. V was pared by 2 bases and J by 0 bases, with 2 bases between. This CDR3 is CASSPASYEQYF. CDR3 DNA: TGTGCCAGCTCACCAGCCTCCTACGAGCAGTACTTC.

J is TRBJ2-3 and V is TRBV7-2; D may be TRBD2 (5 bases). V was shortened by 3 bases and J by 7 bases, with 14 bases between the two germline ends. CDR1 is SGHTA and CDR2 is FQGNSA in the germline V gene. This CDR3 is built from 14 residues. The CDR3 here is CASSFYGSGNTQYF. The CDR3 bases are TGTGCCAGCAGCTTCTATGGGAGTGGGAATACGCAGTATTTT.

V usage is TRBV6-5 and J usage is TRBJ2-7; D might be TRBD2 (5 bases). V lost 5 bases, J lost 0 bases, and 14 bases lay in between. Germline V CDR1 and CDR2: MNHEY, SVGAGI. CDR3 length equals 15 residues. The CDR3 loop reads CASSRSGVSSYEQYF. CDR3 bases: TGTGCCAGCAGTCGATCCGGGGTTAGCTCCTACGAGCAGTACTTC.

V gene TRBV5-4 combines with J gene TRBJ2-2; the D is unclear. The length of the CDR3 is 13 residues. Per the germline V gene, CDR1 is SGHNT and CDR2 is YYREEE (reference sequence). V gave up 2 bases and J gave up 7 bases, with 9 bases separating them. CDR3 in amino acids: CASSFGLGGELFF. The CDR3, as DNA: TGTGCCAGCAGCTTTGGTCTAGGCGGGGAGCTGTTTTTT.

This clone was detected a few times. The chain links TRBV5-4 to TRBJ2-7; 7 bases map to TRBD2. The V gene's germline CDR1 is SGHNT and CDR2 YYREEE (reference sequence). After removal of 6 bases from V and 6 bases from J, the junction contained 3 bases not matched to a gene. The CDR3 extends over 11 amino acids. The DNA of the CDR3 is TGTGCCAGCACTTGGGGGGGCGAGCAGTACTTC. Residues: CASTWGGEQYF.